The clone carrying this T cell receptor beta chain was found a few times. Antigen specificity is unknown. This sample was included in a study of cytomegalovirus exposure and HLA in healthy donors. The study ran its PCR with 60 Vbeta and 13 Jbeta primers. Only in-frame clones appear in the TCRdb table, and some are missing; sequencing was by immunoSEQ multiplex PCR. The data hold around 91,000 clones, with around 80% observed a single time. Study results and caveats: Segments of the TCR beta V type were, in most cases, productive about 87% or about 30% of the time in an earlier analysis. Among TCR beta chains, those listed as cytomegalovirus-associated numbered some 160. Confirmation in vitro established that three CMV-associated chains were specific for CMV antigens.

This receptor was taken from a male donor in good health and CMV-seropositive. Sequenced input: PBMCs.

CDR3 protein: CASSQEGGTEAFF. DNA of the CDR3: TGCGCCAGCAGCCAAGAAGGGGGCACTGAAGCTTTCTTT. The chain recombines TRBV4-1 with TRBJ1-1, with D maybe TRBD1 (6 bases). This CDR3 region has 13 residues. Germline V gene lookup returns CDR1 MGHRA and CDR2 YSYEKL. V was pared by 0 bases and J by 4 bases, with 6 bases between.